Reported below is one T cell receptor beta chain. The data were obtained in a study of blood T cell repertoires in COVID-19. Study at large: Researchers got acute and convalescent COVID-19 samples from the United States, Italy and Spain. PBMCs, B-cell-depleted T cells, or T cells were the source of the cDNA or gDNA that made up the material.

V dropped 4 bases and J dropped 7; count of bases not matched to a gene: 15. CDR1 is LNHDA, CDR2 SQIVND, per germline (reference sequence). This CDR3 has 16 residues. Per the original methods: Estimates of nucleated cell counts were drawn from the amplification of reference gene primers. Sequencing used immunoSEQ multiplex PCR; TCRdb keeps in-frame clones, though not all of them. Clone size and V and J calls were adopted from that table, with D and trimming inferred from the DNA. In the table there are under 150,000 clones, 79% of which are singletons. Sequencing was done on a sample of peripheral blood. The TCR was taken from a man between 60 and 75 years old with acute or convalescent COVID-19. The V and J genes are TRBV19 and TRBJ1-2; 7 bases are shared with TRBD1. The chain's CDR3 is CASSRGTAGALRGYTF. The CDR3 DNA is TGTGCCAGTAGTAGAGGGACAGCGGGGGCGCTTCGTGGCTACACCTTC.